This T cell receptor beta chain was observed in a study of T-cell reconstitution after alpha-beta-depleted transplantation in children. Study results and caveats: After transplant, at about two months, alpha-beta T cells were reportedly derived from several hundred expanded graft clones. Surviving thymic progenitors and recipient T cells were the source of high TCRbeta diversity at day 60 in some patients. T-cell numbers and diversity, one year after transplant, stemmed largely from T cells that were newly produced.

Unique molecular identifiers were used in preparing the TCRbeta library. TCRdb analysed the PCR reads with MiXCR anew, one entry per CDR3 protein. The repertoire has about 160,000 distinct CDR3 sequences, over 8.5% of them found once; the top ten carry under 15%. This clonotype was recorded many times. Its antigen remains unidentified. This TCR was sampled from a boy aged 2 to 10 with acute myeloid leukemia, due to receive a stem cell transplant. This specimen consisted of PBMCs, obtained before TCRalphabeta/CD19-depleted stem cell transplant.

The CDR3 region is CATSRFARGPSGANVLTF. The CDR3 bases are TGTGCCACCAGCAGATTTGCCAGGGGGCCCTCTGGGGCCAACGTCCTGACTTTC. The J gene is TRBJ2-6, the V gene TRBV15, with 8 bases matching TRBD1. Unmatched junction bases numbered 6, after V lost 2 bases and J lost 0 bases. Germline lookup yields CDR1 LNHNV and CDR2 YYDKDF (reference sequence). This CDR3 spans 18 amino acids.